The 29 T cell receptor beta chains below all came from one sample that was sequenced in a study of blood T cells in healthy people across ages. Then a second PCR, running about 6 to 11 cycles, was carried out with a sample-barcoded 5' primer and a J-beta primer mix. TCRdb fed the 5' RACE reads into MiXCR, producing one record per CDR3 protein. This table holds approximately 800,000 distinct CDR3 sequences, around half found once. The sequenced material came from blood. Receptors originate from an elderly man in good health.

V gene TRBV3-1 combines with J gene TRBJ2-3; 8 bases align to TRBD2. The CDR3 covers 18 residues. Germline V CDR1 and CDR2: LGHDT, YNNKEL (reference sequence). The V and J ends lost 4 bases and 0 bases, in that order; junction bases with no gene match: 12. The CDR3 coding sequence is TGTGCCAGCAGCCCGTCAGCGGGCGGGAGGCGTAGCACAGATACGCAGTATTTT. The encoded protein is CASSPSAGGRRSTDTQYF.

The V gene is TRBV21-1, the J gene TRBJ2-6; the table's D call, TRBD1, was not checked against the DNA. TRBV21-1 is noted as a pseudogene. The CDR3 is made up of 16 amino acids. The CDR3 reads CASSEQGMSGANVLTF. The CDR3 nucleotides read TGTGCCAGCAGCGAACAGGGAATGTCTGGGGCCAACGTCCTGACTTTC.

Many counts were recorded for this clonotype. The CDR3, as DNA: TGTGCCAGCAGCCCTCGGACAGGGGCCGTCTACGAGCAGTACTTC. This gives the protein CASSPRTGAVYEQYF. The chain employs TRBV9 and TRBJ2-7; 9 nucleotides agree with TRBD1. The germline V gene encodes CDR1 SGDLS and CDR2 YYNGEE. CDR3 length: 15 residues. V lost 4 bases, J lost 3 bases, and 8 bases stayed unmatched.

The chain joins TRBV6-1 to TRBJ2-7; 15 nucleotides agree with TRBD2. The CDR3 runs to 18 residues. From germline, CDR1 is MNHNS and CDR2 SASEGT. V lost 8 bases and J lost 3; bases outside the gene matches: 14. CDR3 amino acids: CASGAGHGTSGRNYEQYF. In DNA, the CDR3 is TGTGCCAGCGGCGCAGGACATGGGACTAGCGGGAGGAACTACGAGCAGTACTTC.

This clonotype was seen more than once but under ten times. The chain carries TRBV6-5 and TRBJ2-3; 10 positions match TRBD1. The CDR3 spans 15 residues. V was pared by 6 bases and J by 14 bases, with 17 bases of the junction left unmatched. CDR1 and CDR2 (germline): MNHEY, SVGAGI. The CDR3: CASSPPGTGVRYAYF. In DNA, the CDR3 is TGTGCCAGCAGCCCCCCCGGGACAGGGGTCAGATACGCGTATTTT.

The J gene is TRBJ2-1, the V gene TRBV24-1; D may be TRBD2 (5 bases). Germline V lookup: CDR1 KGHDR, CDR2 SFDVKD. There are 14 residues in the CDR3. V was cut by 6 bases and J by 5 bases, with 13 bases left in between. CDR3 coding DNA: TGTGCCACCAGTTTGGGGAGTATACACAATGAGCAGTTCTTC. It is translated as CATSLGSIHNEQFF.

This clonotype came up a few times. The chain couples TRBV20-1 to TRBJ2-6, with D perhaps matching TRBD1 (5 bases). CDR3 length: 14 residues. Germline-derived CDR1 and CDR2 are DFQATT and SNEGSKA (reference sequence). V dropped 5 bases and J dropped 4 bases, with 12 bases sitting between them. Here the CDR3 reads CSAPGQAGANVLTF. Written as DNA, the CDR3 is TGCAGTGCTCCTGGACAAGCAGGGGCCAACGTCCTGACTTTC.

This chain connects TRBV24-1 to TRBJ2-7, with 13 nucleotides matching TRBD2. The V and J ends lost 4 bases and 0 bases, in that order; junction bases with no gene match: 11. The CDR3 is made up of 19 amino acids. Germline V gene lookup returns CDR1 KGHDR and CDR2 SFDVKD. This CDR3 reads CATSDLPLGLAGPSYEQYF. The DNA of the CDR3 is TGTGCCACCAGTGACTTGCCCCTGGGACTAGCGGGACCCTCCTACGAGCAGTACTTC.

The rearrangement uses TRBV20-1 and TRBJ2-1; TRBD2 might be the D (6 bases). The CDR3 has 15 residues. Germline V CDR1 and CDR2: DFQATT, SNEGSKA (reference sequence). Trimming left V 3 bases short and J 3 bases short, with 15 bases between. CDR3 DNA sequence: TGCAGTGCTAGTACGGAGGGGTTTTTCTACAATGAGCAGTTCTTC. Translated, it gives CSASTEGFFYNEQFF.

On this clonotype: An end of the junction does not agree with germline; a read error may underlie this. The CDR3 DNA is TGTGCTAGTAGGCCCACCGCAACAGATACGCAGTATTTT. Protein sequence: CASRPTATDTQYF. The chain combines TRBV19 with TRBJ2-3; D gene uncertain. The CDR3 spans 13 residues. CDR1 is LNHDA, CDR2 SQIVND, per germline (reference sequence).

J is TRBJ2-5 and V is TRBV20-1; 8 bases are a match to TRBD1. Germline values: CDR1 DFQATT, CDR2 SNEGSKA (reference sequence). The CDR3 contains 15 residues. Trimming removed 6 bases from V and 2 bases from J; junction bases left unmatched: 11. CDR3 sequence reads: CSAQTGQDLQETQYF. The DNA for the CDR3 is TGCAGTGCCCAAACGGGACAGGACCTGCAAGAGACCCAGTACTTC.

The gene calls are TRBV5-5 and TRBJ2-3; a possible D gene is TRBD1 (5 bases). Deletions cut 1 base from V and 0 bases from J, with 12 bases between. This CDR3 comprises 16 residues. The germline V gene has CDR1 SGHKS and CDR2 YYEKEE (reference sequence). The chain's CDR3 is CASSLFGAPSTDTQYF. The CDR3 nucleotides read TGTGCCAGCAGCTTGTTTGGGGCCCCGAGCACAGATACGCAGTATTTT.

The chain is built from TRBV25-1 and TRBJ1-1, with D possibly TRBD1 on 6 matching bases. Germline-derived CDR1 and CDR2 are MGHDK and SYGVNS. V shed 4 bases and J shed 4 bases, with 7 bases lying between them. This CDR3 is 12 amino acids long. The CDR3 DNA reads as TGTGCCAGCAGTGGGGACACCACTGAAGCTTTCTTT. Translated, it gives CASSGDTTEAFF.

This chain connects TRBV14 to TRBJ1-1, with D possibly TRBD1 on 6 matching bases. The CDR3 runs 20 residues. Germline V gene lookup returns CDR1 SGHDN and CDR2 FVKESK. V lost 3 bases and J lost 0, with 26 bases in between. The CDR3 region has the DNA TGTGCCAGCAGCCACCGAAGACGGGGGGGCGCTCGGCAGGTGAACACTGAAGCTTTCTTT. This encodes CASSHRRRGGARQVNTEAFF. Looking up the rest from reference TRBV14 and TRBJ1-1 gives the full variable domain: EAGVTQFPSHSVIEKGQTVTLRCDPISGHDNLYWYRRVMGKEIKFLLHFVKESKQDESGMPNNRFLAERTGGTYSTLKVQPAELEDSGVYFCASSHRRRGGARQVNTEAFFGQGTRLTVV.

V gene TRBV20-1 combines with J gene TRBJ1-1, with a tentative D call TRBD1 (6 bases). From germline, CDR1 is DFQATT and CDR2 SNEGSKA (reference sequence). The CDR3 is 13 residues long. Trimming removed 6 bases from V and 4 bases from J, with 15 bases in between. CDR3 region: CSARTGRSTEAFF. The DNA of the CDR3 is TGCAGTGCACGAACAGGGCGAAGCACTGAAGCTTTCTTT.

Written as DNA, the CDR3 is TGCGCCAGCAGCTCACCACGACAGGGGGCAAACGAGCAGTTCTTC. Protein sequence: CASSSPRQGANEQFF. J is TRBJ2-1 and V is TRBV5-1, with 10 positions matching TRBD1. Germline V lookup: CDR1 SGHRS, CDR2 YFSETQ. CDR3 length equals 15 residues. The ends lost 3 bases at V and 10 bases at J; junction bases unmatched: 10. The full variable domain, completed using reference TRBV5-1 and TRBJ2-1, is KAGVTQTPRYLIKTRGQQVTLSCSPISGHRSVSWYQQTPGQGLQFLFEYFSETQRNKGNFPGRFSGRQFSNSRSEMNVSTLELGDSALYLCASSSPRQGANEQFFGPGTRLTVL.

The chain recombines TRBV20-1 with TRBJ2-4, with 10 nucleotides matching TRBD2. This CDR3 comprises 16 residues. The V and J ends lost 0 bases and 13 bases, in that order; junction bases with no gene match: 15. Germline V gene lookup returns CDR1 DFQATT and CDR2 SNEGSKA (reference sequence). CDR3 nucleotide sequence: TGCAGTGCTAGAGATGGGGCTAGCGGGAGAGCCCATGAGCAGTACTTC. It translates to CSARDGASGRAHEQYF.

The chain links TRBV27 to TRBJ2-1; TRBD2 matches at 10 bases. This CDR3 has 14 amino acids. Germline V lookup: CDR1 MNHEY, CDR2 SMNVEV (reference sequence). With 8 bases clipped from V and 10 bases from J, the junction kept 11 bases outside the gene matches. CDR3 loop: CASGGRAGGLEQFF. The CDR3 DNA sequence: TGTGCCAGCGGTGGACGAGCGGGAGGGCTCGAGCAGTTCTTC.

The chain recombines TRBV6-5 with TRBJ2-1; tentatively, D is TRBD2 (7 bases). Per the germline V gene, CDR1 is MNHEY and CDR2 is SVGAGI. This CDR3 spans 18 amino acids. Trimming took off 2 bases at V and 1 base at J, with 18 bases between the two ends. The CDR3 bases are TGTGCCAGCAGTTACCCCTCGGGTGGGAGGGGGTCCTACAATGAGCAGTTCTTC. This encodes CASSYPSGGRGSYNEQFF.

This sequence joins TRBV20-1 and TRBJ2-3; TRBD2 matches at 10 bases. CDR1 and CDR2 from the germline V gene are DFQATT and SNEGSKA (reference sequence). The CDR3 spans 13 residues. V lost 6 bases to trimming and J lost 14 bases; unmatched junction nucleotides: 14. CDR3 nucleotide sequence: TGCAGTGCGGCCCTAGCGGGAGTTAGATACGCGTATTTT. The encoded protein is CSAALAGVRYAYF.

The chain uses TRBV12-3 or TRBV12-4 and TRBJ2-6, with D hard to call. Trimming removed 3 bases from V and 0 bases from J, with 9 bases in between. The CDR3 has 16 amino acids. CDR3 in amino acids: CASSFQGPSGANVLTF. The CDR3 nucleotides read TGTGCCAGCAGTTTCCAAGGCCCCTCTGGGGCCAACGTCCTGACTTTC.

In regard to this clonotype: A read error may account for a junction end that differs from germline. The V call is TRBV5-1, the J call TRBJ1-1; TRBD1 matches at 7 bases. The CDR3 is 13 residues long. Germline V lookup: CDR1 SGHRS, CDR2 YFSETQ. This chain's CDR3 is CASSSTGKTEAFF. The DNA for the CDR3 is TGCGCCAGCAGCTCGACAGGGAAAACTGAGGCTTTCTTT.

The V and J genes are TRBV20-1 and TRBJ2-1; tentatively, D is TRBD2 (6 bases). The V end was cut by 5 bases, the J end by 5 bases, with 16 bases between. CDR1 DFQATT and CDR2 SNEGSKA come from the germline V gene (reference sequence). This CDR3 comprises 14 residues. CDR3 bases: TGCAGTGCTGGGACTGGATGGGACGACAATGAGCAGTTCTTC. Translating gives CSAGTGWDDNEQFF.

This clonotype was recorded a few times. The chain is built from TRBV7-2 and TRBJ2-7; the match to TRBD2 covers 11 bases. The CDR3 is made up of 16 amino acids. The V gene's germline CDR1 is SGHTA and CDR2 FQGNSA. V shed 4 bases, J shed 2 bases, and the junction held 7 bases outside the gene matches. The CDR3: CASSSPRLAGPYEQYF. The CDR3, as DNA: TGTGCCAGCAGCTCGCCCCGACTAGCGGGGCCCTACGAGCAGTACTTC.

This clonotype appeared a single time. The V gene is TRBV5-1, the J gene TRBJ2-5; TRBD2 aligns across 10 bases. The CDR3 length is 14 residues. The V segment lost 4 bases and the J segment 7 bases; nucleotides outside the gene matches: 7. The germline gives CDR1 SGHRS, CDR2 YFSETQ. The DNA for the CDR3 is TGCGCCAGCAGCAGCACTAGCGGGGTCGGGACCCAGTACTTC. Its protein product is CASSSTSGVGTQYF.

The V and J genes are TRBV27 and TRBJ2-1; 13 bases are shared with TRBD2. Germline trimming cut 6 bases from V and 4 bases from J; bases unmatched to any gene: 15. The length of the CDR3 is 19 residues. Germline V gene data show CDR1 as MNHEY and CDR2 as SMNVEV (reference sequence). The CDR3 DNA is TGTGCCAGCAGCCGCTTACGTCTTCCGGGACTAGCGGGGTACAATGAGCAGTTCTTC. Protein product: CASSRLRLPGLAGYNEQFF.

The chain recombines TRBV25-1 with TRBJ2-3, with a tentative D call TRBD2 (5 bases). The V end lost 4 bases, the J end lost 3 bases, and 17 bases lay between the germline ends. The CDR3 extends over 16 amino acids. Germline CDR1 reads MGHDK; CDR2 reads SYGVNS. In nucleotides, the CDR3 is TGTGCCAGCAGTGGGCCGGGGTCCGAGAGGACAGATACGCAGTATTTT. Its protein is CASSGPGSERTDTQYF.

As regards this clonotype: Relative to the germline gene, one junction end is altered; a read error may explain this. V usage is TRBV10-3 and J usage is TRBJ2-1; D gene uncertain. This CDR3 is built from 16 residues. CDR1 ENHRY and CDR2 SYGVKD come from the germline V gene. As DNA, the CDR3 is TGTACCATCAGCGACGTAGGTACACTAACCTACAATGAGCAGTTCTTC. Translating it yields CTISDVGTLTYNEQFF.

V and J are TRBV7-3 and TRBJ1-6, with D unresolved. Deletions cut 2 bases from V and 7 bases from J, with 9 bases between. The CDR3 has 14 amino acids. Per germline, CDR1 SGHTA and CDR2 FQGTGA. The CDR3 reads CASSLGNGNSPLHF. The CDR3 DNA sequence: TGTGCCAGCAGCTTAGGGAACGGAAATTCACCCCTCCACTTT.